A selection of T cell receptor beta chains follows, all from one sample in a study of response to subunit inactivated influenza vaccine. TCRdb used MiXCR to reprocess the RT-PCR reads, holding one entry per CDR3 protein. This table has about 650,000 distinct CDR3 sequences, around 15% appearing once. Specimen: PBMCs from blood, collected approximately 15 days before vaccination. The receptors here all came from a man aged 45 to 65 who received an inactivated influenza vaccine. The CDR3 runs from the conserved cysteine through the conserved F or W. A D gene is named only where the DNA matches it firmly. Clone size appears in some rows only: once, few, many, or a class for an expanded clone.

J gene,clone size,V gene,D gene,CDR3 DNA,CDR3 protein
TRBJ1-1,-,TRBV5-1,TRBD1,TGCGCCAGCAGCTTCGACAGGGGTGCTGAAGCTTTCTTT,CASSFDRGAEAFF
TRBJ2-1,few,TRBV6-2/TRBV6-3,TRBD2,TGTGCCAGCAGTTACAAAGCGGGGGGCCCCAACAATGAGCAGTTCTTC,CASSYKAGGPNNEQFF
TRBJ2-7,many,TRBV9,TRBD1,TGTGCCAGCAGCTTCGGGACAGGGTTCTCCTACGAGCAGTACTTC,CASSFGTGFSYEQYF
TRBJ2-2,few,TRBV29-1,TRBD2,TGCAGCGTTGAAATTGAACTAGCGGGGTCAGCGAACACCGGGGAGCTGTTTTTT,CSVEIELAGSANTGELFF
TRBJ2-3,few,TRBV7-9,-,TGTGCCAGCAGCTTTCCTTGGACGGACGGGGGCACAGATACGCAGTATTTT,CASSFPWTDGGTDTQYF
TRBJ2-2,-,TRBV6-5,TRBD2,TGTGCCAGCAGTTTGGGACTAGCGGGAGGGGCCGGGGAGCTGTTTTTT,CASSLGLAGGAGELFF
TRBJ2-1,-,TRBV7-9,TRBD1,TGTGCCAGCGGGGTGGGGACAGGGGTGGGCAATGAGCAGTTCTTC,CASGVGTGVGNEQFF
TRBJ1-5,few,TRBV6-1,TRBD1,TGTGCCAGCAGTCAGGACAGGGGGATTCAGCCCCAGCATTTT,CASSQDRGIQPQHF
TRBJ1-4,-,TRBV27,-,TGTGCCAGCAGAAAGGACCCAAAAGATGAAAAACTGTTTTTT,CASRKDPKDEKLFF
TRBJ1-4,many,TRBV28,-,TGTGCCAGCAGCCTGACAGACGCAACTAATGAAAAACTGTTTTTT,CASSLTDATNEKLFF
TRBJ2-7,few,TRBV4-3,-,TGCGCCAGCAGCCAAGATCCGGGCAGATCATATTACGAGCAGTACTTC,CASSQDPGRSYYEQYF
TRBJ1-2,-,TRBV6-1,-,TGTGCCAGCACCCGGGGCGCCTATGGCTACACCTTC,CASTRGAYGYTF
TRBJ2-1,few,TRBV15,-,TGTGCCACCAGCGGGGGATGGGCATCCTACAATGAGCAGTTCTTC,CATSGGWASYNEQFF
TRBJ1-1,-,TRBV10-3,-,TGTGCCATCAGTGGCGGGAGTGGGAACACTGAAGCTTTCTTT,CAISGGSGNTEAFF
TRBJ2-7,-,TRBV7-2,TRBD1,TGTGCCAGCAGCTTAGCGGGACAGAGAATTGACGAGCAGTACTTC,CASSLAGQRIDEQYF
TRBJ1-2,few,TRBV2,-,TGTGCCAGCAGTGGAACGGGGAATTACTACGATGGCTACACCTTC,CASSGTGNYYDGYTF
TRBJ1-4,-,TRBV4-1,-,TGCGCCAGCAGCCCAGAAGAAAAACTGTTTTTT,CASSPEEKLFF
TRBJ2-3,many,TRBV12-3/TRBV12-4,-,TGTGCCAGCAGTTTTCGGGGGTACACAGATACGCAGTATTTT,CASSFRGYTDTQYF
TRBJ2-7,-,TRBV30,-,TGTGCCTGTCAAGCTTTCGACAGGACTTCCTACGAGCAGTACTTC,CACQAFDRTSYEQYF
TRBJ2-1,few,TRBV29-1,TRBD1,TGCAGCGTTAGGACAGGGGGCTACAATGAGCAGTTCTTC,CSVRTGGYNEQFF
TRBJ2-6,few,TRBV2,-,TGTGCCAGCAGTGGGAGGGGAACTGGGGCCAACGTCCTGACTTTC,CASSGRGTGANVLTF
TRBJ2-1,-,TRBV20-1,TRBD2,TGCAGTGCTATAAGACTAGCGGTACCCTACAATGAGCAGTTCTTC,CSAIRLAVPYNEQFF
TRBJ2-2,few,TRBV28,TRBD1,TGTGCCAGCAGTTTATCGGCAGGGGGATCCGGGGAGCTGTTTTTT,CASSLSAGGSGELFF
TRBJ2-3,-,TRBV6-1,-,TGTGCCAGCAGTCCATTAGTTACAGGGTCGAGCACAGATACGCAGTATTTT,CASSPLVTGSSTDTQYF
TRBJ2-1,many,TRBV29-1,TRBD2,TGCAGCGGAGGACTAGCGGGAGGATTTAATGAGCAGTTCTTC,CSGGLAGGFNEQFF
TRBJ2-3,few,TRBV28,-,TGTGCCAGCAGCGTAATTGGAAGGGACTCCTTCACAGATACGCAGTATTTT,CASSVIGRDSFTDTQYF